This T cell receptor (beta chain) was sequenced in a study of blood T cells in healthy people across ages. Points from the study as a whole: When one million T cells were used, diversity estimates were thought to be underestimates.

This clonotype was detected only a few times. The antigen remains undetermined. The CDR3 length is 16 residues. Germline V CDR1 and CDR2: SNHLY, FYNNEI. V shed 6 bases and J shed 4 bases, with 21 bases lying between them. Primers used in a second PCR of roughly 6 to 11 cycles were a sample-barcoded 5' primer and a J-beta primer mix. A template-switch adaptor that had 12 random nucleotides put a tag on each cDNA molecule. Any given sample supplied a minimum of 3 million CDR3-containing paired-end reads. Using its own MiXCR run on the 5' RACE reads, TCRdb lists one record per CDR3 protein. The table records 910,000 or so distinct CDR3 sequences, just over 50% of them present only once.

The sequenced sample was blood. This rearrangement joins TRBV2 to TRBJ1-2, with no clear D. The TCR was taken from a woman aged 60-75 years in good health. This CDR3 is CASRDSTDPVGYGYTF. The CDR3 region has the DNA TGTGCCAGCAGAGACTCGACGGACCCGGTTGGCTATGGCTACACCTTC.